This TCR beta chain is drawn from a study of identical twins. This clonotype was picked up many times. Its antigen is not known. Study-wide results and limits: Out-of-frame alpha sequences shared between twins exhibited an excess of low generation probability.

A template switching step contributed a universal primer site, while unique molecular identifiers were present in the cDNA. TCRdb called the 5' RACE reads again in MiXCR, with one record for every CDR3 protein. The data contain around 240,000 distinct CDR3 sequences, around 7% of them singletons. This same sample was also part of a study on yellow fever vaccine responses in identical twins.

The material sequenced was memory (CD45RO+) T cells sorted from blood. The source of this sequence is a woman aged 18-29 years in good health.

CDR3 nucleotides: TGTGCCAGCAGAGTTTTAGCGGGTTCGGGGACAGATACGCAGTATTTT. The encoded protein is CASRVLAGSGTDTQYF. The J gene is TRBJ2-3, the V gene TRBV6-1; the match to TRBD2 covers 7 bases. This CDR3 is built from 16 residues. V gave up 6 bases and J gave up 3 bases; unmatched junction bases: 12. Germline V gene data show CDR1 as MNHNS and CDR2 as SASEGT.